This T cell receptor beta chain is from a study of blood T cell repertoires in COVID-19. Background on the study: Collection of acute and convalescent COVID-19 samples took place in the United States, Italy and Spain. T cells, B-cell-depleted T cells, or PBMCs provided the cDNA or gDNA that served as material.

How the authors handled the data: From reference gene primer amplification, estimates of nucleated cell counts were derived. Profiling relied on immunoSEQ multiplex PCR, and the TCRdb table lists in-frame clones only, not all of them. Clone size and the V and J calls come from that table; the DNA yielded D and trimming. The sample consists of about 120,000 clones, 78% of them appearing once. V lost 4 bases to trimming and J lost 10 bases, with 22 bases between them. The CDR3 contains 15 residues. CDR1 MNHEY and CDR2 SMNVEV come from the germline V gene (reference sequence). V and J are TRBV27 and TRBJ1-1; the D gene is possibly TRBD1 (6 bases). This clonotype was sampled from a man between 65 and 85 years old with acute or convalescent COVID-19. Sequenced material: peripheral blood. The DNA of the CDR3 is TGTGCCAGCAGTTCTGTAGGGAGGGGGGGGCGTAGAGCTTTCTTT. Its protein is CASSSVGRGGRRAFF.